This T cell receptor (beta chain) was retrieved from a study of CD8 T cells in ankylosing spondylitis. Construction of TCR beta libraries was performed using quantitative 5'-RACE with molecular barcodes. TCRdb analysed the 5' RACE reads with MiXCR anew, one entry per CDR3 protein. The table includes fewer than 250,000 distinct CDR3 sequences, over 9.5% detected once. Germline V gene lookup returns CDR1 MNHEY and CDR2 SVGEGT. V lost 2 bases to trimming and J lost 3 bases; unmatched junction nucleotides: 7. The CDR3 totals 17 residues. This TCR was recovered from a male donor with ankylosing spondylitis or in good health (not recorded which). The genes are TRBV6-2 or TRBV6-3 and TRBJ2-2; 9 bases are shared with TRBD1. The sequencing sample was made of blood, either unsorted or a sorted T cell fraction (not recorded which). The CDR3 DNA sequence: TGTGCCAGCAGTTACCCAACCGGGACAGGGTACACCGGGGAGCTGTTTTTT. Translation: CASSYPTGTGYTGELFF.